What follows is one TCR beta chain and its context. TCRdb keeps only in-frame clones here, not all; method: immunoSEQ multiplex PCR. The sample gives 180,000 or so clones, around 93% of which show up once; over 4% is in the top ten. The length of the CDR3 is 15 residues. Trimming took 1 base from V and 5 from J, leaving 12 bases between them. Germline assignment: CDR1 LGHNA and CDR2 YSLEER. The record originates from a study of control samples from healthy donors and cancer patients. The chain links TRBV4-3 to TRBJ2-1; perhaps TRBD2 as D (5 bases). This clonotype originated in a woman aged 55-70 years in good health. Material: blood. The CDR3 loop is CASSQVRVTDNEQFF. The CDR3, as DNA: TGCGCCAGCAGCCAAGTGAGGGTAACGGACAATGAGCAGTTCTTC.